The next 18 T cell receptor beta chains were all read from a single sample in a study of breast tumors, draining lymph nodes, adjacent tissues. TCRdb redid the calling of the multiplex PCR reads with MiXCR, one entry per CDR3 protein. The sample lists about 22,000 distinct CDR3 sequences; 41% were seen once. The sequencing sample was made of breast tumor tissue. Source of these receptors: a female donor with breast cancer. Some clones in this sample may be carry-over from other donors' samples.

On this clonotype itself: A read error may produce the germline difference seen at one junction end. The genes are TRBV7-9 and TRBJ1-4; D is perhaps TRBD1 (6 bases). Germline loops: CDR1 SEHNR, CDR2 FQNEAQ (reference sequence). The CDR3 runs 15 residues. The chain's CDR3 is CSSSLVRGQNEKLFF. CDR3 DNA sequence: TGTTCCAGCAGTTTAGTGCGGGGGCAAAATGAAAAACTGTTTTTT.

This clonotype occurred many times. The rearrangement joins TRBV19 to TRBJ2-1, with TRBD2 matching 10 bases. The length of the CDR3 is 15 residues. Germline trimming cut 4 bases from V and 6 bases from J; bases unmatched to any gene: 6. Per germline, CDR1 LNHDA and CDR2 SQIVND (reference sequence). The DNA for the CDR3 is TGTGCCAGTAGTAGTCCTAGCGGGGGCTTCAATGAGCAGTTCTTC. It is translated as CASSSPSGGFNEQFF.

This clonotype was observed at least ten times. This rearrangement joins TRBV19 to TRBJ2-3; maybe TRBD2 (5 bases). Looked up from germline, CDR1 is LNHDA and CDR2 is SQIVND (reference sequence). This CDR3 has 14 amino acids. The V and J ends lost 6 bases and 4 bases respectively, with 14 bases between them. The CDR3 sequence: CASSVSLRADTQYF. CDR3 in DNA: TGTGCCAGTAGCGTATCTTTGAGGGCAGATACGCAGTATTTT. Full variable domain (missing parts from reference TRBV19 and TRBJ2-3): DGGITQSPKYLFRKEGQNVTLSCEQNLNHDAMYWYRQDPGQGLRLIYYSQIVNDFQKGDIAEGYSVSREKKESFPLTVTSAQKNPTAFYLCASSVSLRADTQYFGPGTRLTVL.

The chain uses TRBV19 and TRBJ2-7, with D perhaps matching TRBD1 (5 bases). The germline V gene has CDR1 LNHDA and CDR2 SQIVND (reference sequence). The V end was cut by 5 bases, the J end by 4 bases, with 18 bases between. This CDR3 is built from 15 residues. The CDR3 protein is CASSPDSWNQYEQYF. As DNA, the CDR3 is TGTGCCAGTAGTCCCGACAGTTGGAATCAATACGAGCAGTACTTC.

This clonotype was detected many times. The chain employs TRBV5-1 and TRBJ2-5; 8 bases map to TRBD2. Unmatched junction bases numbered 8, after V lost 2 bases and J lost 5 bases. Germline V gives CDR1 SGHRS, CDR2 YFSETQ. This CDR3 is built from 15 residues. The CDR3 region has the DNA TGCGCCAGCAGCTTCACGGGAGGGCCTAGTGAGACCCAGTACTTC. Its protein is CASSFTGGPSETQYF.

This chain links TRBV9 with TRBJ2-7, with TRBD2 as a possible D gene (6 bases). Looked up from germline, CDR1 is SGDLS and CDR2 is YYNGEE. The CDR3 loop spans 16 amino acids. Trimming took 3 bases from V and 2 from J, leaving 18 bases between them. The CDR3, as DNA: TGTGCCAGCAGCGCCAAGGGAAGGGGAGGAACCTACGAGCAGTACTTC. This codes for CASSAKGRGGTYEQYF.

This chain uses TRBV24-1 with TRBJ1-3; no definite D call. V gave up 5 bases and J gave up 4 bases, with 17 bases separating them. The germline V gene encodes CDR1 KGHDR and CDR2 SFDVKD. The CDR3 contains 16 residues. CDR3 coding DNA: TGTGCCACCAGTGGAGGAGGGCAAGGCGAAGGAAACACCATATATTTT. Translated: CATSGGGQGEGNTIYF.

The table lists this clonotype with many counts. V usage is TRBV14 and J usage is TRBJ2-2, with D unresolved. CDR3 length equals 15 residues. Germline-derived CDR1 and CDR2 are SGHDN and FVKESK. Trimming removed 4 bases from V and 4 bases from J, with 13 bases in between. The CDR3 coding sequence is TGTGCCAGCAGCCTTCGTGGGGTTCCCACCGGGGAGCTGTTTTTT. It specifies CASSLRGVPTGELFF.

The chain has TRBV12-3 or TRBV12-4 and TRBJ1-4; 7 bases are a match to TRBD1. CDR3 size: 14 residues. V lost 4 bases and J lost 7; bases outside the gene matches: 6. CDR3 nucleotide sequence: TGTGCCAGCAGTTCCCGACAGGGAGGTGAAAAACTGTTTTTT. Its translation is CASSSRQGGEKLFF.

The rearrangement links TRBV19 to TRBJ2-1; TRBD2 might be the D (5 bases). V lost 1 base, J lost 9 bases, and 10 bases lay in between. CDR1 LNHDA and CDR2 SQIVND come from the germline V gene (reference sequence). The CDR3 totals 13 residues. CDR3 residues: CASSIVPGVEQFF. The CDR3, as DNA: TGTGCCAGTAGTATAGTCCCCGGGGTTGAGCAGTTCTTC.

Judged by abundance, this clonotype is large. J is TRBJ2-2 and V is TRBV5-1; no firm D call. This CDR3 has 12 residues. CDR1 and CDR2 (germline): SGHRS, YFSETQ. Trimming stripped 6 bases from V and 6 bases from J, with 9 bases between. In DNA form, the CDR3 reads TGCGCCAGCAAAGGGATGGCCGGGGAGCTGTTTTTT. It codes for CASKGMAGELFF.

This clonotype was counted a few times. V and J are TRBV5-1 and TRBJ2-1; 11 bases agree with TRBD2. The V segment lost 3 bases and the J segment 4 bases; nucleotides outside the gene matches: 0. Germline V gives CDR1 SGHRS, CDR2 YFSETQ. CDR3 size: 14 residues. Written as DNA, the CDR3 is TGCGCCAGCAGCTCTAGCGGGGGGTACAATGAGCAGTTCTTC. Its translation is CASSSSGGYNEQFF.

This clonotype was observed at least ten times. V and J are TRBV20-1 and TRBJ1-5, with no clear D. CDR1 and CDR2 (germline): DFQATT, SNEGSKA (reference sequence). V was clipped by 0 bases and J by 7 bases, with 16 bases between them. The length of the CDR3 is 15 residues. In DNA form, the CDR3 reads TGCAGTGCTAGAGATTTAGTGGCGTTAAGGCAGCCCCAGCATTTT. Protein product: CSARDLVALRQPQHF.

V is TRBV5-1 and J is TRBJ1-5; TRBD1 might be the D (6 bases). CDR1 is SGHRS, CDR2 YFSETQ, per germline. Trimming took 3 bases from V and 7 from J, leaving 17 bases between them. The CDR3 runs to 15 residues. For the CDR3, the DNA is TGCGCCAGCAGCTCAGGGGCAGGTTCTTCCCAGCCCCAGCATTTT. Its protein product is CASSSGAGSSQPQHF.

V usage is TRBV19 and J usage is TRBJ1-4, with 10 bases aligning to TRBD1. The CDR3 totals 17 residues. The V gene's germline CDR1 is LNHDA and CDR2 SQIVND (reference sequence). V lost 6 bases to trimming and J lost 0 bases; unmatched junction nucleotides: 7. CDR3: CASSPRDRGATNEKLFF. The CDR3 DNA is TGTGCCAGTAGCCCACGGGACAGGGGAGCAACTAATGAAAAACTGTTTTTT.

This clonotype came up many times. The J gene is TRBJ1-2, the V gene TRBV20-1; TRBD1 might be the D (5 bases). The CDR3 has 13 amino acids. V gave up 5 bases and J gave up 8 bases, with 18 bases separating them. In germline, CDR1 is DFQATT, CDR2 SNEGSKA (reference sequence). As DNA, the CDR3 is TGCAGTGCTGAACAAAGAGGGGAGAAAGGCTACACCTTC. This codes for CSAEQRGEKGYTF.

As DNA, the CDR3 is TGTGCCAGCAGCTTGTCCACGACAGTGGGCTACGAGCAGTACTTC. It yields the protein CASSLSTTVGYEQYF. This sequence joins TRBV7-2 and TRBJ2-7, with D perhaps matching TRBD1 (5 bases). Germline-derived CDR1 and CDR2 are SGHTA and FQGNSA. The CDR3 spans 15 residues. V was shortened by 3 bases and J by 3 bases, with 15 bases between the two germline ends. The complete variable domain, with remaining parts taken from reference TRBV7-2 and TRBJ2-7, reads GAGVSQSPSNKVTEKGKDVELRCDPISGHTALYWYRQSLGQGLEFLIYFQGNSAPDKSGLPSDRFSAERTGGSVSTLTIQRTQQEDSAVYLCASSLSTTVGYEQYFGPGTRLTVT.

This sequence joins TRBV10-3 and TRBJ2-7; the D gene is possibly TRBD1 (5 bases). In germline, CDR1 is ENHRY, CDR2 SYGVKD. V lost 4 bases, J lost 5 bases, and 9 bases lay in between. The CDR3 is made up of 12 amino acids. Written as DNA, the CDR3 is TGTGCCATCAGTGGGGGCGAAGACGAGCAGTACTTC. Translated: CAISGGEDEQYF.